The rows below give T cell receptor beta chains drawn from one sample of a study of HIV-infected children after antiretroviral therapy interruption. TCRdb reprocessed the 3' RACE reads via MiXCR and lists one record per CDR3 protein. The table has 90,000 or so distinct CDR3 sequences, 6.9% seen once. This sample comprised CD45RA+ CD4+ T cells from PBMCs, pooled from several time points, obtained from a donor given antiretroviral therapy, either interrupted or continuous. The receptor set was obtained from a pool of human donors with HIV. The CDR3 runs from the conserved cysteine through the conserved F or W. Clone size appears in some rows only: once, few, many, or a class for an expanded clone.

size	V	J	CDR3
NA	TRBV29-1	TRBJ1-1	CSVEFLNTEAFF
many	TRBV20-1	TRBJ2-1	CSASLSALAGNEQFF
NA	TRBV18	TRBJ2-7	CASSPIGTGSYEQYF
many	TRBV20-1	TRBJ1-2	CSARLDSSRKAYGYTF
many	TRBV12-3/TRBV12-4	TRBJ2-3	CASSSGLAGGLHTDTQYF
few	TRBV20-1	TRBJ2-5	CSARFRVARETQYF
many	TRBV29-1	TRBJ1-1	CSVGLRQGMTEAFF
few	TRBV5-1	TRBJ1-2	CASRRTENYGYTF
few	TRBV5-1	TRBJ2-5	CASTLPAGGIKETQYF
many	TRBV25-1	TRBJ1-1	CASSGIRGATEAFF
NA	TRBV12-3/TRBV12-4	TRBJ2-5	CASSLMLAETYQETQYF
many	TRBV6-1	TRBJ1-1	CASRANWRDTEAFF
many	TRBV28	TRBJ1-3	CASSPGLGQGRRNTIYF
many	TRBV20-1	TRBJ1-4	CSAIATGSEKLFF
few	TRBV3-1	TRBJ2-1	CASSQWDNEQFF
many	TRBV6-1	TRBJ2-3	CASSPGLAGTDTQYF
many	TRBV7-2	TRBJ1-6	CASSLQGSEFSPLHF
many	TRBV14	TRBJ2-7	CASSQDRTGQYF
NA	TRBV4-2	TRBJ2-3	CASSQDAGRVGTDTQYF
NA	TRBV19	TRBJ1-5	CASRDRGLASSSNQPQHF
NA	TRBV6-6	TRBJ2-1	CASSYYSGGYNEQFF
many	TRBV20-1	TRBJ1-5	CSARDLTGRFTQPQHF
many	TRBV20-1	TRBJ1-3	CSARDLAGNTIYF
many	TRBV15	TRBJ2-1	CATSQGQGVDEQFF
many	TRBV7-2	TRBJ2-3	CASSRIGTSADTQYF
many	TRBV19	TRBJ1-5	CASGGEYSNQPQHF
many	TRBV20-1	TRBJ2-3	CGGTSGTTDTQYF
many	TRBV18	TRBJ1-6	CASSTKTGENSPLHF
few	TRBV9	TRBJ2-7	CASSVATGTVYEQYF
many	TRBV5-1	TRBJ1-1	CASSLGALNTEAFF
many	TRBV5-1	TRBJ1-1	CASSLGPIQGSREAFF
many	TRBV10-3	TRBJ2-3	CAIRPGDRVYTDTQYF
many	TRBV6-5	TRBJ1-2	CASSPYRPPNYGYTF
many	TRBV10-3	TRBJ2-3	CAISDTDTQYF
NA	TRBV12-3/TRBV12-4	TRBJ1-1	CASSNTNLLGGLNTEAFF
many	TRBV29-1	TRBJ2-1	CSVGVGNEQFF
many	TRBV5-5	TRBJ1-1	CASSNGVMNTEAFF
few	TRBV7-3	TRBJ2-7	CASSPQGAYEQYF
few	TRBV12-3/TRBV12-4	TRBJ2-7	CASSFQGLAGTYEQYF
few	TRBV6-6	TRBJ1-1	CASRHRGRDTEAFF
many	TRBV28	TRBJ1-4	CASSPGSANEKLFF
NA	TRBV5-1	TRBJ2-3	CASTGSGGPRDTQYF
many	TRBV20-1	TRBJ2-1	CSASYRGNEQFF
few	TRBV19	TRBJ2-2	CASSPGQGIRSGELFF
few	TRBV18	TRBJ1-1	CASSPGGAINTEAFF
few	TRBV11-2	TRBJ2-7	CASSSPTTGAYEQYF
many	TRBV11-1	TRBJ1-1	CASSPGTGTNTEVFF